The TCR beta chain under discussion was sequenced for a study of cytomegalovirus exposure and HLA in healthy donors. PCR amplification relied on 60 Vbeta primers (plus 13 Jbeta primers). Produced via immunoSEQ multiplex PCR; TCRdb's table is partial and in-frame only. There are some 110,000 clones in the sample; 74% occur only once, and around 3.9% lies in the top ten. This CDR3 comprises 16 residues. Germline lookup yields CDR1 MDHEN and CDR2 SYDVKM. V shed 3 bases and J 7 bases; nucleotides not matched to a gene: 15. This clone was observed a single time. The sequenced material came from PBMCs. The TCR was taken from a woman in her forties or fifties in good health and CMV-seropositive. V is TRBV28 and J is TRBJ2-7; 7 nucleotides agree with TRBD2. CDR3 coding DNA: TGTGCCAGCAGTTTTTCCCCTAGGCGCTGGGAGGGAGAGCAGTACTTC. Its protein product is CASSFSPRRWEGEQYF.